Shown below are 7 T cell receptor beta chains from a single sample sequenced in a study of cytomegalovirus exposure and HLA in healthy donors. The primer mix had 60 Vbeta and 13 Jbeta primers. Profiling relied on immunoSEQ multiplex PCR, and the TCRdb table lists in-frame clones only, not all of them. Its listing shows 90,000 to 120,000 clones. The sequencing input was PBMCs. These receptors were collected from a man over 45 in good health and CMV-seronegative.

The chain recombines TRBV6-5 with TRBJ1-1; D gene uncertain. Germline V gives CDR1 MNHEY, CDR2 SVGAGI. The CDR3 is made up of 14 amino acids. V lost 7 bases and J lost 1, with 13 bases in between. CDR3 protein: CASTTIAGNTEAFF. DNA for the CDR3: TGTGCCAGCACCACGATCGCAGGGAACACTGAAGCTTTCTTT.

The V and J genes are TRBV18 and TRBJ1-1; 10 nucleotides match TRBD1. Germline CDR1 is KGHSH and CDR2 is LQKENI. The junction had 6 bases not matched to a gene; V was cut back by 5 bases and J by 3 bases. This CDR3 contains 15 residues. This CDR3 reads CASSAGQGGYTEAFF. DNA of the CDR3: TGTGCCAGCTCAGCTGGACAGGGGGGTTACACTGAAGCTTTCTTT.

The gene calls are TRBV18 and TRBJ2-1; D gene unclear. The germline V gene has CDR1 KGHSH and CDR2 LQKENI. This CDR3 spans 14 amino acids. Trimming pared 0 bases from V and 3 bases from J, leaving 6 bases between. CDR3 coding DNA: TGTGCCAGCTCACCACCTGCGGACTACAATGAGCAGTTCTTC. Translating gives CASSPPADYNEQFF.

The CDR3: CASSFGLAGDNEQFF. The CDR3 DNA reads TGTGCCAGCAGCTTCGGACTAGCGGGGGACAATGAGCAGTTCTTC. The chain is built from TRBV7-6 and TRBJ2-1, with 13 bases fitting TRBD2. Per germline, CDR1 SGHVS and CDR2 FNYEAQ. Trimming removed 3 bases from V and 5 bases from J; junction bases left unmatched: 1. The CDR3 spans 15 residues.

For the CDR3, the DNA is TGTGCCACCAGCAGAGGAGGGGGCGGTCAGCCCCAGCATTTT. Encoded protein: CATSRGGGGQPQHF. The chain carries TRBV15 and TRBJ1-5; TRBD1 agrees at 7 bases. The CDR3 runs 14 residues. Trimming cost V 1 base and J 6 bases; bases outside gene matches: 3. Germline V lookup: CDR1 LNHNV, CDR2 YYDKDF (reference sequence).

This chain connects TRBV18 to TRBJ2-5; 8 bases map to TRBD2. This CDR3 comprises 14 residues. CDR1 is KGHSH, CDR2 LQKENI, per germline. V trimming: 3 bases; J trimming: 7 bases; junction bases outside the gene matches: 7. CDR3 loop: CASSPNGGVVTQYF. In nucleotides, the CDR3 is TGTGCCAGCTCACCTAACGGGGGGGTCGTGACCCAGTACTTC.

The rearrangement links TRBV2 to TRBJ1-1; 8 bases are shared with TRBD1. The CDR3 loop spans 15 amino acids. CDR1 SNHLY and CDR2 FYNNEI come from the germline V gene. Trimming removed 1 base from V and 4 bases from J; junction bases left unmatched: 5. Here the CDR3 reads CASSEVQGAVTEAFF. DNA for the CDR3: TGTGCCAGCAGTGAAGTCCAGGGGGCAGTCACTGAAGCTTTCTTT.